The 18 T cell receptor beta chains listed next were all sequenced from one sample in a study of CXCR3-negative and CXCR3-positive naive CD8 T cells (dated by TCRdb to the late 2010s). The investigation overall reported the following: Compared with CXCR3-negative naive cells, CXCR3-positive naive cells had TRB CDR3s with higher hydrophobicity (lower Kidera factor 4), lower energy, and higher strength and volume indices.

Sequencer: NextSeq 550. The Human TCR Profiling Kit (MiLaboratory) was used to make UMI-labeled 5' RACE TRB cDNA libraries. TCRdb reprocessed the reads and lists each CDR3 protein sequence as a single entry, with no DNA. The sample's clone listing holds around 63,000 distinct CDR3 sequences. The top ten clonotypes cover 4.8% of the sample. These TCRs' antigens remain unknown. What was sequenced was naive CXCR3+ CD8+ T cells from blood. Per the publication, the cell subset or site label means: CD45RO-CCR7+CD27+CD95- naive CD8+ T cells expressing CXCR3 (TNR3+). These receptors came from a human donor in good health. Some clones in this sample may be carry-over from other donors' samples.

The chain employs TRBV29-1 and TRBJ1-1; TCRdb's D gene call, TRBD1, goes unchecked for lack of DNA. The germline CDR1 and CDR2 sequences are SQVTM and ANQGSEA. CDR3 length equals 13 residues. The chain's CDR3 is CSARTGLGTEAFF.

The chain links TRBV7-9 to TRBJ2-1; TCRdb lists TRBD2, though no DNA is available to test this call. The CDR3 contains 17 residues. From germline, CDR1 is SEHNR and CDR2 FQNEAQ (reference sequence). CDR3 residues: CASSSNLAGGPYNEQFF.

This chain links TRBV20-1 with TRBJ2-7; TCRdb lists TRBD2, though no DNA is available to test this call. Germline V gene sequence: CDR1 DFQATT, CDR2 SNEGSKA (reference sequence). This CDR3 has 14 residues. This chain's CDR3 is CSARELAGGSEQYF.

The gene calls are TRBV6-5 and TRBJ2-7; TCRdb's D gene call, TRBD1, goes unchecked for lack of DNA. Germline V gene lookup returns CDR1 MNHEY and CDR2 SVGAGI. The CDR3 runs to 12 residues. Here the CDR3 reads CASSDRAYEQYF.

The CDR3 here is CASSSPSGHYNEQFF. J is TRBJ2-1 and V is TRBV5-4; TCRdb picks TRBD2, but there is no DNA to check that call. CDR1 is SGHNT, CDR2 YYREEE, per germline (reference sequence). The CDR3 length is 15 residues.

CDR3 loop: CASSVGQGSSYEQYF. The chain carries TRBV5-1 and TRBJ2-7; no DNA is available, so the TRBD1 call from TCRdb remains unchecked. This CDR3 is built from 15 residues. Looked up from germline, CDR1 is SGHRS and CDR2 is YFSETQ.

The chain recombines TRBV7-9 with TRBJ2-5; no DNA is available, so the TRBD1 call from TCRdb remains unchecked. Germline assignment: CDR1 SEHNR and CDR2 FQNEAQ (reference sequence). There are 16 residues in the CDR3. CDR3 sequence reads: CASSISGQGAGETQYF.

The CDR3 region is CASSLFSAGSNEQFF. The J gene is TRBJ2-1, the V gene TRBV11-2; with no DNA, the TCRdb D assignment of TRBD2 cannot be verified. Germline CDR1 SGHAT, CDR2 FQNNGV. The CDR3 totals 15 residues.

V and J are TRBV21-1 and TRBJ2-3. TRBV21-1 is a documented pseudogene. This CDR3 has 16 amino acids. CDR3: CASSTSGIFLADTQYF.

CDR3 region: CSVEGAEIGETQYF. This chain uses TRBV29-1 with TRBJ2-5; TCRdb's D call, TRBD1, is unchecked because there is no DNA. This CDR3 is built from 14 residues. Germline CDR1 is SQVTM and CDR2 is ANQGSEA.

CDR3 in amino acids: CASSWRGLQAFF. This chain uses TRBV12-3 or TRBV12-4 with TRBJ1-1. The CDR3 loop spans 12 amino acids.

The genes are TRBV28 and TRBJ1-2. This CDR3 comprises 15 residues. CDR1 and CDR2 from the germline V gene are MDHEN and SYDVKM. The CDR3 region is CASSFGEAINYGYTF.

V is TRBV12-3 or TRBV12-4 and J is TRBJ2-7; TCRdb gives TRBD1 as the D gene, but with no DNA this cannot be confirmed. CDR3 length equals 15 residues. CDR3 protein: CASSPMVTASYEQYF.

This rearrangement joins TRBV5-1 to TRBJ1-2; the TCRdb D gene call, TRBD1, has no DNA to confirm it. The germline CDR1 and CDR2 sequences are SGHRS and YFSETQ. This CDR3 comprises 12 residues. The CDR3 is CASSLEGYGYTF.

The J gene is TRBJ2-2, the V gene TRBV7-9; the D call from TCRdb, TRBD2, cannot be confirmed without DNA. CDR1 and CDR2 (germline): SEHNR, FQNEAQ (reference sequence). The CDR3 loop spans 16 amino acids. The CDR3 protein is CASSLLASENTGELFF.

This rearrangement joins TRBV28 to TRBJ2-2; absent DNA, TCRdb's TRBD2 call cannot be checked. The CDR3 consists of 16 residues. CDR1 and CDR2 from the germline V gene are MDHEN and SYDVKM. The CDR3 protein is CASSLLLAENTGELFF.

The chain carries TRBV7-9 and TRBJ2-7; TCRdb proposes TRBD1, but this gene call is untestable without DNA. This CDR3 has 14 residues. Germline lookup yields CDR1 SEHNR and CDR2 FQNEAQ (reference sequence). The CDR3 loop reads CASSSRDSSYEQYF. Complete variable domain (other parts from reference TRBV7-9 and TRBJ2-7): DTGVSQNPRHKITKRGQNVTFRCDPISEHNRLYWYRQTLGQGPEFLTYFQNEAQLEKSRLLSDRFSAERPKGSFSTLEIQRTEQGDSAMYLCASSSRDSSYEQYFGPGTRLTVT.

The chain carries TRBV12-2 and TRBJ2-1; the TCRdb D gene call, TRBD2, has no DNA to confirm it. TRBV12-2 is deemed a pseudogene. The CDR3 covers 14 residues. CDR3 protein: CASRPPGSYNEQFF.